This T cell receptor beta chain originates from a study of siplizumab effects on memory and regulatory T cells. Whole-study findings and limits: The authors did not confirm suppressive function in proliferating Tregs from siplizumab cultures. Memory T cells appeared less diverse than naive cells, which seemed to contribute substantially to alloresponse. With siplizumab, Treg-derived clones averaged about 71% of mappable alloreactive CD4+ clones, versus 26.9% in controls.

Germline V gene data show CDR1 as SNHLY and CDR2 as FYNNEI. The length of the CDR3 is 15 residues. The V and J ends lost 7 bases and 1 base respectively, with 17 bases between them. Details on this clone: The antigen is undetermined.

Approximately 10^5 TCR templates underwent assay in every sample. Repertoires were generated with immunoSEQ multiplex PCR, while TCRdb's copy carries only in-frame clones and drops some. The sample yields 90,000 to 110,000 clones, around 93% seen once. The chain employs TRBV2 and TRBJ2-7; maybe TRBD1 (6 bases). This clonotype was obtained from a human donor in good health. The sample taken for sequencing was CD4+ T cells sorted from blood. As DNA, the CDR3 is TGTGCCAGCAACACACAGGGTGGAGCGTCCTACGAGCAGTACTTC. It yields the protein CASNTQGGASYEQYF.